The T cell receptor beta chain described here comes from a study of human T cells and chemical hapten exposure. Overall study findings and caveats: No shift was seen in TCRs above 1 in 1000 frequency with DPC sensitization.

In the case of this clonotype: As yet, its antigen is unknown.

Original processing methods: TCRs per sample had a median of around 100,000 and ranged from about 23,224 to 700,000. TCRdb processed the RACE reads anew with MiXCR; each CDR3 protein has one entry. It is TCRdb's table, rather than the study itself, that gives the V and J calls and clone size. The table lists about 37,000 distinct CDR3 sequences, around 6.8% of them singletons. The sample's time point: patch test 1, 2 weeks after DPC sensitization. The treatment was: therapeutic diphenylcyclopropenone sensitization with weekly scalp DPC. Total RNA was extracted from unfractionated whole blood. This TCR came from a woman aged 25-40 years with alopecia areata. Some clones in this sample may be carry-over from other donors' samples. Here the sequenced sample was whole blood, taken in connection with sensitization to the hapten diphenylcyclopropenone (DPC).

The CDR3: CSASPLALSGNTIYF. The CDR3 coding sequence is TGCAGTGCTTCGCCATTGGCTCTCTCTGGAAACACCATATATTTT. The chain uses TRBV20-1 and TRBJ1-3; D gene unclear. The CDR3 is 15 amino acids. V shed 5 bases and J shed 0 bases, with 14 bases lying between them. CDR1 is DFQATT and CDR2 is SNEGSKA in the germline V gene (reference sequence).